Reported below is one T cell receptor beta chain. Its specificity is not known. The data were taken from a study of graft-versus-host responses after intestinal transplantation. Germline V gene lookup returns CDR1 MNHEY and CDR2 SMNVEV (reference sequence). Trimming stripped 2 bases from V and 0 bases from J, with 15 bases between. This CDR3 contains 17 residues. Assay used: immunoSEQ multiplex PCR; TCRdb lists only in-frame clones, some missing. The table lists 80,000 to 95,000 clones, about 92% of them singletons, with roughly 2% in the top ten. The sequencing here drew on unstimulated CD8+ T cells sorted from spleen or lymph node cells, taken before intestinal transplant. The sequence was collected from a human donor who received an intestinal transplant. This rearrangement joins TRBV27 to TRBJ2-3; D possibly corresponds to TRBD2 (6 bases). DNA for the CDR3: TGTGCCAGCAGTTTACAACGACGCGGGGAGAGCACAGATACGCAGTATTTT. Amino acids: CASSLQRRGESTDTQYF.